This T cell receptor beta chain was sequenced during a study of T cell clonotyping in hematopoietic cell transplantation (dated by TCRdb to about 2021). Background on the whole study: The study collected 135 blood samples from 35 consecutive transplant recipients and their related donors. Recruitment of patients was conducted between 2015 and early 2017, and follow-up was continued until late 2020 or death. Summary of the overall study and its limitations: After transplant, TCR diversity in recipients dropped, and pathologically expanded clonotypes climbed progressively between day 30 and day 180. The sample size was limited and the cells went unsorted, which meant the CD4 and CD8 repertoire contributions could not be told apart. Inverse Simpson Index values from donors and from recipients before transplant predicted broader TCR repertoire diversity after transplant. Overlap with donor repertoires was found for only a small fraction of recipient repertoires, with over 95% found to appear de novo at the given depth.

The immunoSEQ assay, a bias-controlled multiplex PCR with V- and J-specific primers, was used to amplify TCR beta CDR3 regions from genomic DNA. In a second PCR step, the CDR3 amplicons were tagged with a proprietary barcode plus Illumina adapter sequences. CDR3 libraries were sequenced on an Illumina MiSeq instrument. Per the source publication's procedure: Export and quality control were performed with immunoSEQ Analyzer 3.0, and downstream analyses were performed with R Bioconductor and Immunarch. Only productive rearrangements within the normalized downsampled data set were used in the calculation of repertoire metrics. In the normalized cohort, clonotypes with more than 5 templates were defined as pathologically expanded. The Inverse Simpson Index served as the measure of repertoire diversity. CMV-specificity analyses were carried out on the non-normalized data set to capture all clonotypes. Here the immuneACCESS table is served through TCRdb, limited to in-frame sequences with V and J called. Missing clones are a known gap in these copies; in checked studies unresolved V genes cover under half, and the rest lacks a known reason. V, J and clone size derive from that table, while D and trimming were established from the DNA sequence. The sample contains more than 55,000 clones, over 90% of them found a single time. Around 1.6% of the sample is in the top ten clones.

V is clipped by 6 bases and J by 3 bases, and the sequence between their germline boundaries is 12 bases long. The CDR3 numbers 14 residues from cysteine through phenylalanine. Only CDR3 DNA is held: 42 bases, read in frame from base 1. Taken from the germline V gene (reference sequence), the CDR1 and CDR2 loops are MNHEY and SMNVEV. Of note for this clone: This receptor's antigen is unknown. No base qualities exist here, and no much larger clone lies one base off it.

Blood samples for TCR beta sequencing were provided by related transplant donors. Nuclei Lysis Solution was used to extract genomic DNA from fresh or cryopreserved unfractionated peripheral blood mononuclear cells. This chain joins TRBV27 to TRBJ1-5; TRBD1 might be the D gene, on 5 matching bases. Sequencing was carried out using peripheral blood mononuclear cells. The receptor was derived from a man in his fifties or sixties in good health. Some clones in this sample may be carry-over from other donors' samples. The CDR3 region: CASSIRGDNQPQHF. The DNA sequence is as follows: TGTGCCAGCAGCATCCGAGGGGACAATCAGCCCCAGCATTTT.